These 14 T cell receptor beta chains were all obtained from the same sample, sequenced in a study of spatial heterogeneity in lung cancer. Broader study findings: In tumors, expanded intratumoral alpha and beta TCR counts tracked mutation counts.

Stated time point: sample taken at primary tumor resection. TCRdb re-called the 5' RACE reads through MiXCR, storing one row per CDR3 protein. The profile shows around 100,000 distinct CDR3 sequences, 3.5% to 5% of them singletons. These TCRs' antigens remain unknown. This sample comprised lung tumor tissue, obtained at surgery. The receptors were sampled from a male donor with early-stage non-small cell lung cancer.

At least ten counts were recorded for this clonotype. CDR3 in amino acids: CSADRGAWTEAFF. As DNA, the CDR3 is TGCAGTGCCGACAGGGGGGCTTGGACTGAAGCTTTCTTT. The J gene is TRBJ1-1, the V gene TRBV20-1; 9 bases map to TRBD1. Looked up from germline, CDR1 is DFQATT and CDR2 is SNEGSKA (reference sequence). The CDR3 length is 13 residues. V dropped 6 bases and J dropped 5; count of bases not matched to a gene: 7.

This clonotype has at least ten counts. This rearrangement joins TRBV7-2 to TRBJ2-1; D remains ambiguous. The germline V gene has CDR1 SGHTA and CDR2 FQGNSA. The length of the CDR3 is 14 residues. Trimming removed 0 bases from V and 11 bases from J, with 14 bases in between. CDR3: CASSLAASSFKQFF. CDR3 DNA sequence: TGTGCCAGCAGCTTAGCGGCCTCAAGCTTCAAGCAGTTCTTC.

This clonotype has at least ten counts. The chain links TRBV20-1 to TRBJ1-3; the D gene is possibly TRBD1 (5 bases). The CDR3 runs to 11 residues. From germline, CDR1 is DFQATT and CDR2 SNEGSKA (reference sequence). Trimming stripped 3 bases from V and 9 bases from J, with 9 bases between. For the CDR3, the DNA is TGCAGTGCTAGTCCTGGGGCCACCATATATTTT. It specifies CSASPGATIYF.

This clonotype appeared many times. This sequence joins TRBV6-5 and TRBJ2-7, with 12 positions matching TRBD2. This CDR3 contains 14 residues. V lost 4 bases, J lost 5 bases, and 3 bases stayed unmatched. In germline, CDR1 is MNHEY, CDR2 SVGAGI. For the CDR3, the DNA is TGTGCCAGCAGTTGGACTAGCGGGATCGACGAGCAGTACTTC. Its protein is CASSWTSGIDEQYF.

The J gene is TRBJ2-7, the V gene TRBV4-1, with 7 positions matching TRBD2. This CDR3 has 16 residues. Germline V gives CDR1 MGHRA, CDR2 YSYEKL. The J segment lost 0 bases and the V segment lost 0 bases, leaving 5 bases of the junction unmatched. The CDR3 protein is CASSQDPGGGSYEQYF. For the CDR3, the DNA is TGCGCCAGCAGCCAAGACCCCGGCGGGGGCTCCTACGAGCAGTACTTC.

This clonotype was detected only a few times. The chain links TRBV4-2 to TRBJ2-5, with a weak D call TRBD1 (5 bases). The V end was cut by 1 base, the J end by 2 bases, with 14 bases between. CDR3 length: 16 residues. Germline lookup yields CDR1 LGHNA and CDR2 YNFKEQ. CDR3 residues: CASSQAGEGAQETQYF. The CDR3 nucleotides are TGTGCCAGCAGCCAAGCTGGGGAAGGGGCGCAAGAGACCCAGTACTTC.

This clonotype was seen only a few times. This chain links TRBV5-1 with TRBJ1-1; D gene unclear. Germline V gene sequence: CDR1 SGHRS, CDR2 YFSETQ. CDR3 length: 14 residues. V lost 4 bases to trimming and J lost 3 bases, with 13 bases between them. This CDR3 reads CASSNDWADTEAFF. The CDR3 bases are TGCGCCAGCAGCAACGACTGGGCGGACACTGAAGCTTTCTTT.

This clonotype was picked up many times. The chain couples TRBV6-5 to TRBJ1-2, with unresolved D. Germline values: CDR1 MNHEY, CDR2 SVGAGI. The CDR3 totals 16 residues. Trimming took off 2 bases at V and 3 bases at J, with 16 bases between the two ends. This chain's CDR3 is CASSYLMRSDYYGYTF. CDR3 nucleotide sequence: TGTGCCAGCAGTTACCTTATGAGATCGGACTACTATGGCTACACCTTC.

Many counts were recorded for this clonotype. This chain connects TRBV7-9 to TRBJ2-1; the match to TRBD2 covers 7 bases. Trimming at V came to 4 bases and at J to 11 bases, leaving 8 bases not matched to a gene. This CDR3 is 13 amino acids long. The germline CDR1 and CDR2 sequences are SEHNR and FQNEAQ (reference sequence). As DNA, the CDR3 is TGTGCCAGCAGCTCACCATGGGACTACCAGCAGTTCTTC. Its protein is CASSSPWDYQQFF.

This chain connects TRBV14 to TRBJ2-7, with no clear D. The V and J ends lost 0 bases and 2 bases respectively, with 8 bases between them. Looked up from germline, CDR1 is SGHDN and CDR2 is FVKESK. The CDR3 sequence is 14 residues long. In DNA form, the CDR3 reads TGTGCCAGCAGCCAAGACTTCGGCGCCTACGAGCAGTACTTC. It translates to CASSQDFGAYEQYF.

This clonotype was observed many times. This chain uses TRBV7-9 with TRBJ2-7; D gene unclear. Looked up from germline, CDR1 is SEHNR and CDR2 is FQNEAQ (reference sequence). This CDR3 contains 13 residues. V was cut by 2 bases and J by 6 bases, with 11 bases left in between. CDR3 bases: TGTGCCAGCAGCTTAAGTGGGTCGAGCGAGCAGTACTTC. It codes for CASSLSGSSEQYF.

This clonotype showed up many times. The J gene is TRBJ2-1, the V gene TRBV3-1; 13 bases match TRBD2. The CDR3 loop spans 20 amino acids. Germline V gives CDR1 LGHDT, CDR2 YNNKEL (reference sequence). With V trimmed by 4 bases and J by 1 base, 13 bases remained unmatched. The CDR3 spells CASSLNWGRTSGSSYNEQFF. In DNA form, the CDR3 reads TGTGCCAGCAGCCTAAATTGGGGGCGGACTAGCGGGAGTTCCTACAATGAGCAGTTCTTC.

Many counts were recorded for this clonotype. This chain links TRBV6-5 with TRBJ2-3, with D perhaps TRBD1 (5 bases). The V end was cut by 2 bases, the J end by 3 bases, with 9 bases between. The CDR3 contains 14 residues. Germline V gene lookup returns CDR1 MNHEY and CDR2 SVGAGI. CDR3 protein: CASSYQGATDTQYF. The CDR3 region has the DNA TGTGCCAGCAGTTACCAGGGCGCAACAGATACGCAGTATTTT.

This clonotype has only a few counts. V gene TRBV5-4 combines with J gene TRBJ1-1; no definite D call. The CDR3 loop spans 15 amino acids. V was clipped by 0 bases and J by 10 bases, with 19 bases between them. CDR1 and CDR2 from the germline V gene are SGHNT and YYREEE (reference sequence). The CDR3 DNA sequence: TGTGCCAGCAGCTTGGCCGGCAGCCTTCTATCGGGAGCTTTCTTT. Amino acids: CASSLAGSLLSGAFF.